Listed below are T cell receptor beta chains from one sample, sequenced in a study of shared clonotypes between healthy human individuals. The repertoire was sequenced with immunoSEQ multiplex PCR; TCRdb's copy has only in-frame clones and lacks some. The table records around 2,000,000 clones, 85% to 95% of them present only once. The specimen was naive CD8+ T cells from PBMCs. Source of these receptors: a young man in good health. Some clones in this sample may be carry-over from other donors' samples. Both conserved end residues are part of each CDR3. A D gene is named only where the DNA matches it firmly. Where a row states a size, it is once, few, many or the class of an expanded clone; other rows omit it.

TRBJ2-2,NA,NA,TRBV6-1,TGTGCCAGCAGTAGACTAGAGTTGGCCGGGGAGCTGTTTTTT,CASSRLELAGELFF
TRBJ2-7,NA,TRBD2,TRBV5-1,TGCGCCAGCAGCCGGGGGGGCTCCTACGAGCAGTACTTC,CASSRGGSYEQYF
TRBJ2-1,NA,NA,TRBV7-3,TGTGCCAGCAGCTTAATAGGGAGCTCCTACAATGAGCAGTTCTTC,CASSLIGSSYNEQFF
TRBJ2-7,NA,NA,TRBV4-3,TGCGCCAGCAGCCAAGTTCCAGAAACGTACGAGCAGTACTTC,CASSQVPETYEQYF
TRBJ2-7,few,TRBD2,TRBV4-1,TGCGCCAGCAGCCAACTACTGCGGGAGCAGCAGTACTTC,CASSQLLREQQYF
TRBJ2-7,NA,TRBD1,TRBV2,TGTGCCAGCACCCGAGATATGGACAGGACCTACGAGCCGTACTTC,CASTRDMDRTYEPYF
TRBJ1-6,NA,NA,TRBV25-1,TGTGCCAGCAGTGAGTCAGAAGGTTCACCCCTCCACTTT,CASSESEGSPLHF
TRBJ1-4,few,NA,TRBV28,TGTGCCAGCAGTCACGTCACCGGGATCGAAAAACTGTTTTTT,CASSHVTGIEKLFF
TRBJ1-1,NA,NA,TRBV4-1,TGCGCCAGCAGCCAAGTTTCAATGAACACTGAAGCTTTCTTT,CASSQVSMNTEAFF
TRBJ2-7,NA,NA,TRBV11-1,TGTGCCAGCAGCTTTGTGGGACGGGTCCTTAGCGAGCAGTACTTC,CASSFVGRVLSEQYF
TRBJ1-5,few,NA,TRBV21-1,TGTGCCAGCAGCAAAGGTTCAGATAGCAATCAGCCCCAGCATTTT,CASSKGSDSNQPQHF
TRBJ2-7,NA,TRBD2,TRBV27,TGTGCCAGCAGTCCATCTTCTAGCGGACTACCGGAGCAGTACTTC,CASSPSSSGLPEQYF
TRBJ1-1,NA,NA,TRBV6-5,TGTGCCAGCAGTTACTCCGGACCCTTAGAAGCTTTCTTT,CASSYSGPLEAFF
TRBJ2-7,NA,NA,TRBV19,TGTGCCAGCAGCTCTACCGGGATCTCCTACGAGCAGTACTTC,CASSSTGISYEQYF
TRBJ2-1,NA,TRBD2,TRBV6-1,TGTGCCAGCAGTGAAGGTATAGCGGGAGGGTCCTACAATGAGCAGTTCTTC,CASSEGIAGGSYNEQFF
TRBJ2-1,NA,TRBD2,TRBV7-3,TGTGCCAGCAGCTCATTAGCGGGATGGGAGGATGAGCAGTTCTTC,CASSSLAGWEDEQFF
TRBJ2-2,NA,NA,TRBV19,TGTGCCAGTAGTATTGGCGGAACCTACACCGGGGAGCTGTTTTTT,CASSIGGTYTGELFF
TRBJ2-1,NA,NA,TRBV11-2,TGTGCCAGCAGCTTAGATCGCAATGAGCAGTTCTTC,CASSLDRNEQFF
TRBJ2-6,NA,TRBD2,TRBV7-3,TGTGCCAGCAGCTTATGGGGAATCGGGGGACTAGCGGGAGCCGGGGCCAACGTCCTGACTTTC,CASSLWGIGGLAGAGANVLTF
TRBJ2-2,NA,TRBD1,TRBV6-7,TGTGCCAGCAGAACAGGGGGAGGCGACACCGGGGAGCTGTTTTTT,CASRTGGGDTGELFF
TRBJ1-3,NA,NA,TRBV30,TGTGCCTGGAGTGTACGTTGGAGGTCGCCTGGAAACACCATATATTTT,CAWSVRWRSPGNTIYF
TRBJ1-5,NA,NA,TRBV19,TGTGCCAGTAGTATAGTCCCAGGGAACACTAATCAGCCCCAGCATTTT,CASSIVPGNTNQPQHF
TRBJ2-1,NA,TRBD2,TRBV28,TGTGCCAGCAGTTTAACAGAACTAGCGCTGTTAGGGAATGAGCAGTTCTTC,CASSLTELALLGNEQFF
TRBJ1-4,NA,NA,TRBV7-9,TGTGCCAGCAGCCCACTTGGACGGACGGCTAGGATGACTGATGAAAAACTGTTTTTT,CASSPLGRTARMTDEKLFF
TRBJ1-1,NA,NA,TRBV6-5,TGTGCCAGCAGTTACTCAAGGGGGGCGGCCACTGAAGCTTTCTTT,CASSYSRGAATEAFF
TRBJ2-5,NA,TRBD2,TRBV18,TGTGCCAGCTCACCACTCGGCGGGAGGGCTGTTGAGACCCAGTACTTC,CASSPLGGRAVETQYF
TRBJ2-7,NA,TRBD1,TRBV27,TGTGCCAGCAGTAACACAGGGGTAATGGCCTACGAGCAGTACTTC,CASSNTGVMAYEQYF
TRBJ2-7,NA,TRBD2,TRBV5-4,TGTGCCAGCAGCGCGGGGGGCCCCGAGCAGTACTTC,CASSAGGPEQYF
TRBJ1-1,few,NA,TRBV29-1,TGCAGCGTTGAGGCCCTCGGTGAAGCTTTCTTT,CSVEALGEAFF
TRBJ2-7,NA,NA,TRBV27,TGTGCCAGCAGTTTACGCAGGGGGGAGTACGAGCAGTACTTC,CASSLRRGEYEQYF
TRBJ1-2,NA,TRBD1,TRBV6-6,TGTGCCAGCAGCCAAGACAGGGGTAGCTACACCTTC,CASSQDRGSYTF
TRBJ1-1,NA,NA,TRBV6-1,TGTGCCAGCAGTGAATCGGACAGAGGTAACATGAACACTGAAGCTTTCTTT,CASSESDRGNMNTEAFF
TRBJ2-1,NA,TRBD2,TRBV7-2,TGTGCCAGCAGCTTAGCCCAGCGGGAGCAGATCTACAATGAGCAGTTCTTC,CASSLAQREQIYNEQFF
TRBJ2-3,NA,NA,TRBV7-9,TGTGCCAGCAGCTTAGACCTCACAGATACGCAGTATTTT,CASSLDLTDTQYF
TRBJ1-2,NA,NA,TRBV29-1,TGCAGCGTCGAAGATCGGAACTATGGCTACACCTTC,CSVEDRNYGYTF
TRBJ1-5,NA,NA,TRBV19,TGTGCCAGTACCTCCTACGGCGACATTTATAGCAATCAGCCCCAGCATTTT,CASTSYGDIYSNQPQHF
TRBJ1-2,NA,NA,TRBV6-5,TGTGCCAGCAGTTACCACAGGGAGATTTTCGATGGCTACACCTTC,CASSYHREIFDGYTF
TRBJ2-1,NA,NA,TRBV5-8,TGTGCCAGCAGCACGACCGAGGGTTTCCCCTCCTACAATGAGCAGTTCTTC,CASSTTEGFPSYNEQFF
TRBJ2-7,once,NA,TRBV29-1,TGCAGCGTTGTATGGCAGGGGCGCTACGAGCAGTACTTC,CSVVWQGRYEQYF
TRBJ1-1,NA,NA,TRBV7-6,TGTGCCAGCAGCTCCAGGGATGGGACACAGAGAGCTTTCTTT,CASSSRDGTQRAFF
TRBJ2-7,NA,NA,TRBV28,TGTGCCAGCATTGCGGGATACTCCTACGAGCAGTACTTC,CASIAGYSYEQYF
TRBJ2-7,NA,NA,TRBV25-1,TGTGCCAGCACGAACGGGGACGAGCAGTACTTC,CASTNGDEQYF
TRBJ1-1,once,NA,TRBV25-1,TGTGCCAGCAGTATAGGGGCCCGGGGGACTGAAGCTTTCTTT,CASSIGARGTEAFF
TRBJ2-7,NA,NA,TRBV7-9,TGTGCCAGCAGCTTAGGACTTGTCAACTACGAGCAGTACTTC,CASSLGLVNYEQYF
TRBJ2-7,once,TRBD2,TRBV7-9,TGTGCCAGCAGCCCTAGCGGGAGAAGCTCCTACGAGCAGTACTTC,CASSPSGRSSYEQYF
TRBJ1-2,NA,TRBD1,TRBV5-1,TGCGCCAGCAGCTTGGTAACAGGGGGCTCCCTTAACTATGGCTACACCTTC,CASSLVTGGSLNYGYTF
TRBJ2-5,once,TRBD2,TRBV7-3,TGTGCCAGCAGCTTCGGGACTAGCCAAGAGACCCAGTACTTC,CASSFGTSQETQYF
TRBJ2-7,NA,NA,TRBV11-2,TGTGCCAGCAGCTTAGGGGCCAGGACCTACGAGCAGTACTTC,CASSLGARTYEQYF
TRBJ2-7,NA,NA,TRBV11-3,TGTGCCAGCGGGAAAGGGCCGTCCTACGAGCAGTACTTC,CASGKGPSYEQYF
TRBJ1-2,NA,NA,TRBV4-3,TGCGCCAGCACGACCTGGGTTGGCTACACCTTC,CASTTWVGYTF
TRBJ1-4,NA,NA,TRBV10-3,TGTGCCATCAGTGAGCCCAGCGGGACGGAGAATGAAAAACTGTTTTTT,CAISEPSGTENEKLFF
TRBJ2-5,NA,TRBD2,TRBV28,TGTGCCAGCAGTCCGGGACTAGCGGGAGGGCCTATGGAGACCCAGTACTTC,CASSPGLAGGPMETQYF
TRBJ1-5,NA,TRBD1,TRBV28,TGTGCCAGCAGTTACAGGGGGCGAAATCAGCCCCAGCATTTT,CASSYRGRNQPQHF